The 2 T cell receptor beta chains listed next were all sequenced from one sample in a study of blood T cell repertoires in COVID-19. Libraries were prepared by immunoSEQ multiplex PCR; TCRdb keeps only in-frame clonotypes and omits some of them. The sample holds under 150,000 clones, 75% to 80% seen once. Sequenced sample: peripheral blood. The origin of the receptors is a woman aged 45 to 65 with active or convalescent COVID-19.

This chain uses TRBV6-2 or TRBV6-3 with TRBJ1-2; D is unresolved. V was clipped by 0 bases and J by 3 bases, with 14 bases between them. The CDR3 loop spans 16 amino acids. Germline CDR1 is MNHEY and CDR2 is SVGEGT. Written as DNA, the CDR3 is TGTGCCAGCAGTTACTCGAAGTCTGGAGTCGACTATGGCTACACCTTC. Residues: CASSYSKSGVDYGYTF.

This clone was recorded a few times. V gene TRBV5-1 combines with J gene TRBJ1-1; D gene ambiguous. V was clipped by 4 bases and J by 12 bases, with 22 bases between them. The CDR3 is 14 amino acids. The germline CDR1 and CDR2 sequences are SGHRS and YFSETQ. The chain's CDR3 is CASSPEVDRGVSFF. In DNA, the CDR3 is TGCGCCAGCAGCCCCGAGGTAGATCGCGGGGTGTCTTTCTTT.